Listed here are 28 T cell receptor beta chains from one sample, sequenced in a study of CD8 T cells in ankylosing spondylitis (dated by TCRdb to the late 2010s). The library was made by 5' RACE. Sequencing was carried out with an Illumina HiSeq 2500. TCRdb reran the public reads through fastp at Q25 and MiXCR, keeping productive beta chains. Each CDR3 protein appears once, grouped with its most common genes and DNA. This sample holds about 540,000 distinct CDR3 sequences; 9.5% to 15% were observed only once. The ten largest clones capture under 7.5% of the sample. Broad study findings and their caveats: A TCR beta motif made up of several highly homologous amino acid variants appeared to be characteristic of blood from ankylosing spondylitis patients.

Their specific antigens are unknown. Sequencing was done on a sample of blood, either unsorted or a sorted T cell fraction (not recorded which). The receptors derive from a male donor with ankylosing spondylitis.

This clonotype was recorded many times. V and J are TRBV29-1 and TRBJ2-1, with D maybe TRBD1 (6 bases). Germline CDR1 is SQVTM and CDR2 is ANQGSEA. Trimming took off 0 bases at V and 10 bases at J, with 10 bases between the two ends. This CDR3 comprises 12 residues. In DNA form, the CDR3 reads TGCAGCGTTGAAGAGGGGGCAGGCGAGCAGTTCTTC. Protein: CSVEEGAGEQFF.

The chain couples TRBV5-1 to TRBJ2-2; D perhaps matches TRBD1 (6 bases). V lost 7 bases and J lost 11, with 18 bases in between. The CDR3 covers 13 residues. CDR1 is SGHRS, CDR2 YFSETQ, per germline. The CDR3 is CASSVGAPRELFF. The CDR3 nucleotides read TGCGCCAGCTCTGTGGGGGCTCCGCGAGAGCTGTTTTTT. Looking up the rest from reference TRBV5-1 and TRBJ2-2 gives the full variable domain: KAGVTQTPRYLIKTRGQQVTLSCSPISGHRSVSWYQQTPGQGLQFLFEYFSETQRNKGNFPGRFSGRQFSNSRSEMNVSTLELGDSALYLCASSVGAPRELFFGEGSRLTVL.

The rearrangement links TRBV5-1 to TRBJ1-2; D remains unclear. CDR1 is SGHRS, CDR2 YFSETQ, per germline. V was pared by 1 base and J by 3 bases, with 10 bases between. There are 14 residues in the CDR3. The CDR3 bases are TGCGCCAGCAGCTTGTCTGGTTTGGACTATGGCTACACCTTC. It encodes CASSLSGLDYGYTF.

The chain uses TRBV30 and TRBJ1-4; 9 nucleotides agree with TRBD1. Trimming removed 4 bases from V and 5 bases from J; junction bases left unmatched: 2. The CDR3 has 13 amino acids. Germline-derived CDR1 and CDR2 are GTSNPN and SVGIG (reference sequence). The CDR3 protein is CAWIDRGNEKLFF. The CDR3 DNA reads as TGTGCCTGGATCGACAGGGGGAATGAAAAACTGTTTTTT.

V usage is TRBV19 and J usage is TRBJ1-6, with D possibly TRBD1 on 5 matching bases. In germline, CDR1 is LNHDA, CDR2 SQIVND (reference sequence). CDR3 length equals 13 residues. Trimming stripped 6 bases from V and 7 bases from J, with 10 bases between. The CDR3 here is CASRIGGNSPLHF. The CDR3 nucleotides are TGTGCCAGTAGAATTGGGGGAAATTCACCCCTCCACTTT. The full variable domain, its missing parts supplied by reference TRBV19 and TRBJ1-6, is DGGITQSPKYLFRKEGQNVTLSCEQNLNHDAMYWYRQDPGQGLRLIYYSQIVNDFQKGDIAEGYSVSREKKESFPLTVTSAQKNPTAFYLCASRIGGNSPLHFGNGTRLTVT.

V is TRBV7-9 and J is TRBJ1-5, with 10 nucleotides matching TRBD1. This CDR3 comprises 16 residues. The J segment lost 3 bases and the V segment lost 4 bases, leaving 6 bases of the junction unmatched. Germline V lookup: CDR1 SEHNR, CDR2 FQNEAQ (reference sequence). The chain's CDR3 is CASSSTDRGNNQPQHF. The CDR3 coding sequence is TGTGCCAGCAGCTCCACGGACAGGGGGAACAATCAGCCCCAGCATTTT.

This clonotype was seen more than once but under ten times. The V call is TRBV3-1, the J call TRBJ2-3; 7 nucleotides align to TRBD2. The CDR3 spans 12 residues. The J segment lost 8 bases and the V segment lost 3 bases, leaving 2 bases of the junction unmatched. The germline CDR1 and CDR2 sequences are LGHDT and YNNKEL (reference sequence). The DNA for the CDR3 is TGTGCCAGCAGCCAGCGGGAGAGTACGCAGTATTTT. Translating gives CASSQRESTQYF.

This clonotype was seen a few times. V is TRBV6-5 and J is TRBJ1-1; D is possibly TRBD1 (5 bases). The V end was cut by 4 bases, the J end by 4 bases, with 13 bases between. CDR3 size: 14 residues. Germline V lookup: CDR1 MNHEY, CDR2 SVGAGI. CDR3: CASSSRGGSTEAFF. The CDR3 coding sequence is TGTGCCAGCAGTTCCCGGGGGGGGAGCACTGAAGCTTTCTTT.

Many counts were recorded for this clonotype. V usage is TRBV20-1 and J usage is TRBJ1-1; the D gene is possibly TRBD1 (5 bases). In germline, CDR1 is DFQATT, CDR2 SNEGSKA (reference sequence). Trimming cost V 3 bases and J 5 bases, with 13 bases left between them. The CDR3 contains 13 residues. The CDR3 protein is CSASGGLLTEAFF. The CDR3 DNA is TGCAGTGCTAGCGGGGGTTTATTGACTGAAGCTTTCTTT.

The chain is built from TRBV24-1 and TRBJ2-1; TRBD2 agrees at 9 bases. The junction had 5 bases not matched to a gene; V was cut back by 5 bases and J by 4 bases. CDR1 is KGHDR, CDR2 SFDVKD, per germline. The CDR3 extends over 15 amino acids. CDR3 nucleotides: TGTGCCACCAGTGGTTCTAGCGGGGCTTACAATGAGCAGTTCTTC. It specifies CATSGSSGAYNEQFF.

In its sample, this clonotype was seen a few times. The genes are TRBV7-8 and TRBJ2-3; possibly TRBD2 for D (5 bases). This CDR3 has 16 amino acids. V lost 5 bases to trimming and J lost 4 bases, with 19 bases between them. Germline V gene lookup returns CDR1 SGHVS and CDR2 FQNEAQ. Here the CDR3 reads CASSLSRTQPADTQYF. CDR3 sequence (DNA): TGTGCCAGCAGCCTAAGTAGGACTCAGCCGGCAGATACGCAGTATTTT.

This clonotype has a handful of counts. The chain is built from TRBV5-5 and TRBJ2-3; 10 bases are a match to TRBD2. V lost 2 bases, J lost 6 bases, and 12 bases stayed unmatched. Germline V gives CDR1 SGHKS, CDR2 YYEKEE (reference sequence). This CDR3 comprises 17 residues. CDR3 sequence reads: CASSFVPSGSGGDTQYF. The CDR3 region has the DNA TGTGCCAGCAGCTTTGTCCCTAGCGGGAGCGGGGGGGATACGCAGTATTTT.

This clonotype has just a few counts. This chain connects TRBV14 to TRBJ2-3, with D perhaps TRBD2 (6 bases). The length of the CDR3 is 17 residues. The germline CDR1 and CDR2 sequences are SGHDN and FVKESK. V was shortened by 0 bases and J by 0 bases, with 13 bases between the two germline ends. The CDR3 is CASSQDRTIPSTDTQYF. Here the CDR3 DNA reads TGTGCCAGCAGCCAAGACAGGACTATCCCTAGCACAGATACGCAGTATTTT.

The chain employs TRBV7-8 and TRBJ2-2, with 7 nucleotides matching TRBD1. CDR3 length: 17 residues. The ends lost 3 bases at V and 3 bases at J; junction bases unmatched: 10. Germline V gene lookup returns CDR1 SGHVS and CDR2 FQNEAQ. This chain's CDR3 is CASSLRQGTRYTGELFF. Here the CDR3 DNA reads TGTGCCAGCAGCTTGCGACAGGGAACTCGTTACACCGGGGAGCTGTTTTTT.

This chain uses TRBV5-1 with TRBJ1-1; D is perhaps TRBD1 (5 bases). The CDR3 has 16 residues. V was cut by 2 bases and J by 1 base, with 15 bases left in between. The germline gives CDR1 SGHRS, CDR2 YFSETQ. As DNA, the CDR3 is TGCGCCAGCAGCTTCCCCAGGGCGGGGGAGAACACTGAAGCTTTCTTT. Protein product: CASSFPRAGENTEAFF.

In this sample, this clonotype turned up a few times. The chain is built from TRBV5-1 and TRBJ1-2; D is unclear. Looked up from germline, CDR1 is SGHRS and CDR2 is YFSETQ. This CDR3 comprises 15 residues. V was trimmed by 0 bases and J by 4 bases, leaving 13 bases between them. CDR3 nucleotide sequence: TGCGCCAGCAGCTTGGACGGCAGTTCAGCCTATGGCTACACCTTC. Translating gives CASSLDGSSAYGYTF.

This clonotype showed up just a few times. V is TRBV29-1 and J is TRBJ1-3; TRBD1 might be the D (5 bases). This CDR3 has 16 amino acids. The germline V gene encodes CDR1 SQVTM and CDR2 ANQGSEA. Trimming cost V 1 base and J 0 bases, with 13 bases left between them. The DNA of the CDR3 is TGCAGCGTTGAAGGGACACACCTTAGCTCTGGAAACACCATATATTTT. It encodes CSVEGTHLSSGNTIYF.

This chain links TRBV7-2 with TRBJ2-1; perhaps TRBD2 as D (6 bases). This CDR3 comprises 13 residues. V lost 3 bases, J lost 9 bases, and 12 bases lay in between. Germline lookup yields CDR1 SGHTA and CDR2 FQGNSA. This chain's CDR3 is CASSFGLASEQFF. The CDR3 DNA reads as TGTGCCAGCAGCTTTGGTCTAGCGAGTGAGCAGTTCTTC. Full variable domain (rest looked up from reference TRBV7-2 and TRBJ2-1): GAGVSQSPSNKVTEKGKDVELRCDPISGHTALYWYRQSLGQGLEFLIYFQGNSAPDKSGLPSDRFSAERTGGSVSTLTIQRTQQEDSAVYLCASSFGLASEQFFGPGTRLTVL.

This clonotype was counted at least ten times. The V gene is TRBV5-1, the J gene TRBJ2-1, with 8 bases fitting TRBD2. J was trimmed by 10 bases and V by 0 bases; bases with no gene match: 9. The germline V gene has CDR1 SGHRS and CDR2 YFSETQ. The CDR3 loop spans 15 amino acids. CDR3 region: CASSLGPGLEGEQFF. The DNA for the CDR3 is TGCGCCAGCAGCTTGGGTCCGGGACTAGAGGGCGAGCAGTTCTTC. The full variable domain, its missing parts supplied by reference TRBV5-1 and TRBJ2-1, is KAGVTQTPRYLIKTRGQQVTLSCSPISGHRSVSWYQQTPGQGLQFLFEYFSETQRNKGNFPGRFSGRQFSNSRSEMNVSTLELGDSALYLCASSLGPGLEGEQFFGPGTRLTVL.

This clonotype was observed a handful of times. This chain joins TRBV3-1 and TRBJ1-6; a possible D gene is TRBD1 (6 bases). The CDR3 has 16 residues. Trimming removed 1 base at V and 9 bases at J, with 16 bases between. CDR1 and CDR2 (germline): LGHDT, YNNKEL (reference sequence). The CDR3 DNA follows: TGTGCCAGCAGCCAAGTTTTCGGCAGGGGTCGTTCACCCCTCCACTTT. It translates to CASSQVFGRGRSPLHF.

This clonotype was counted ten times or more. The chain recombines TRBV12-3 or TRBV12-4 with TRBJ1-2, with D possibly matching TRBD1 (5 bases). V lost 6 bases, J lost 7 bases, and 9 bases lay in between. The CDR3 spans 11 residues. The CDR3 protein is CASSSGGGYTF. The DNA for the CDR3 is TGTGCCAGCAGCTCGGGGGGTGGCTACACCTTC.

The chain uses TRBV20-1 and TRBJ2-5; 9 bases are a match to TRBD1. This CDR3 has 13 amino acids. V lost 5 bases to trimming and J lost 5 bases; unmatched junction nucleotides: 6. From germline, CDR1 is DFQATT and CDR2 SNEGSKA (reference sequence). The CDR3 sequence is CSAGRQGEETQYF. CDR3 coding DNA: TGCAGTGCTGGGCGACAGGGGGAGGAGACCCAGTACTTC.

This clonotype was seen more than once but under ten times. V gene TRBV7-2 combines with J gene TRBJ2-1; 10 bases align to TRBD1. Per germline, CDR1 SGHTA and CDR2 FQGNSA. The junction had 6 bases not matched to a gene; V was cut back by 1 base and J by 9 bases. The CDR3 covers 15 residues. CDR3 nucleotide sequence: TGTGCCAGCAGCTTAGAGGGACAGGGGTGGGGTGAGCAGTTCTTC. Protein: CASSLEGQGWGEQFF.

This clonotype was seen ten or more times. The V gene is TRBV5-1, the J gene TRBJ2-1, with D perhaps assigned TRBD1 or TRBD2 (5 bases each). V was trimmed by 4 bases and J by 8 bases, leaving 16 bases between them. Germline V CDR1 and CDR2: SGHRS, YFSETQ. CDR3 length: 14 residues. For the CDR3, the DNA is TGCGCCAGCAGCATCCAGGGAGTGGGCGATGAGCAGTTCTTC. It codes for CASSIQGVGDEQFF.

The rearrangement links TRBV20-1 to TRBJ2-5, with D unresolved. The germline V and J ends were trimmed by 0 bases and 7 bases, with 12 bases remaining between them. CDR3 length equals 13 residues. Germline CDR1 is DFQATT and CDR2 is SNEGSKA (reference sequence). The CDR3 coding sequence is TGCAGTGCTAGAGAGGCGGCTATGGGGACCCAGTACTTC. This encodes CSAREAAMGTQYF.

V and J are TRBV6-1 and TRBJ2-7; D gene ambiguous. Germline CDR1 and CDR2: MNHNS and SASEGT. V shed 3 bases and J shed 6 bases, with 9 bases lying between them. CDR3 length: 12 amino acids. The CDR3 is CASSELVSEQYV. CDR3 sequence (DNA): TGTGCCAGCAGTGAGTTGGTGAGCGAGCAGTACGTC.

This clonotype was seen more than once but under ten times. This sequence joins TRBV20-1 and TRBJ2-5, with D unresolved. Per germline, CDR1 DFQATT and CDR2 SNEGSKA (reference sequence). V was trimmed by 6 bases and J by 0 bases, leaving 14 bases between them. The CDR3 has 14 amino acids. The CDR3 DNA is TGCAGTGCGTTGGCGGAACCGTACCAAGAGACCCAGTACTTC. Protein product: CSALAEPYQETQYF.

This clonotype was found a few times. The chain joins TRBV2 to TRBJ2-5; TRBD2 matches 13 bases. The V segment lost 4 bases and the J segment 1 base; nucleotides outside the gene matches: 3. The CDR3 has 16 residues. Germline CDR1 is SNHLY and CDR2 is FYNNEI. This CDR3 is CASSAGLAGRQETQYF. In DNA form, the CDR3 reads TGTGCCAGCAGTGCGGGACTAGCGGGACGCCAAGAGACCCAGTACTTC.